This is a list of T cell receptor beta chains from one sample in a study of shared clonotypes between healthy human individuals. Assay used: immunoSEQ multiplex PCR; TCRdb lists only in-frame clones, some missing. The sample records millions of clones, over 85% being singletons. The sample consisted of naive CD4+ T cells sorted from blood. These receptor sequences come from a man between 18 and 29 years old in good health. CDR3s include the opening cysteine and the closing phenylalanine or tryptophan. D genes are given only for firm matches.

d_call v_call cdr3_aa
TRBD2 TRBV13 CASSPRRTSGGSDTQYF
TRBD1 TRBV7-4 CASSGRDRGREGSNQPQHF
- TRBV5-6 CASSLARLVLLEQYF
TRBD1 TRBV5-1 CASSIDTGGREAFF
TRBD1 TRBV19 CASSLGQINEKLFF
TRBD1 TRBV7-8 CASSLPGQGDSPLHF
TRBD1 TRBV5-1 CASSLDRGLRDTQYF
TRBD1 TRBV19 CASLRQGMNTEAFF
TRBD1 TRBV27 CASSSRGQGGFYEQYF
- TRBV5-4 CASSLGGFNEQFF
- TRBV10-3 CAISEGSLNTEAFF
TRBD1 TRBV5-4 CASSSGGSSNQPQHF
- TRBV6-6 CASALGGTQYF
- TRBV6-5 CASSYLQTGLNYGYTF
TRBD1 TRBV27 CASSQQGAYEQYF
- TRBV6-5 CASSYGGNPYNEQFF
- TRBV10-3 CAISDPGPAADTQYF
TRBD1 TRBV9 CASSSQGVGGYTF
- TRBV10-3 CAISGDLESYEQYF
- TRBV7-8 CASSFPTDTQYF
- TRBV28 CASSSPNTGELFF
TRBD2 TRBV6-5 CASQRGTNSYEQYF
- TRBV6-1 CALSDRRNSPLHF
TRBD1 TRBV4-3 CASSQEGQGIYGYTF
- TRBV13 CASSLQGPYNSPLHF
- TRBV28 CASNVFPYEQYF
TRBD1 TRBV6-1 CASSEASRQGEGYTF
- TRBV7-2 CASSAMFAGANVLTF
- TRBV19 CASISGGVGEKLFF
TRBD1 TRBV10-3 CAISESELGTAYGYTF
- TRBV7-8 CASSLAPETQYF
TRBD2 TRBV28 CASSSYSGGAYNEQFF
- TRBV19 CASSSLNSNQPQHF
TRBD2 TRBV11-3 CASSLDSRGGIDNEQFF
- TRBV6-1 CASVVGNTGELFF